These 21 T cell receptor beta chains were sequenced from one sample in a study of blood T cells in healthy people across ages. Next came a second PCR, run for roughly 6 to 11 cycles, which used a sample-barcoded 5' primer along with a J-beta primer mix. TCRdb independently ran MiXCR on the 5' RACE reads; one entry per CDR3 protein. Among approximately 1,000,000 distinct CDR3 sequences listed, less than 50% were seen once. The source material was blood. The receptors stem from a woman aged 55-70 years in good health.

In its sample, this clonotype was seen a few times. This chain's CDR3 is CSTEGGGLGDTQYF. The CDR3 coding sequence is TGCAGCACCGAGGGAGGGGGGTTGGGAGATACGCAGTATTTT. The rearrangement joins TRBV29-1 to TRBJ2-3, with D possibly being TRBD2 (7 bases). The V and J ends lost 8 bases and 5 bases respectively, with 20 bases between them. The CDR3 runs 14 residues. CDR1 and CDR2 from the germline V gene are SQVTM and ANQGSEA.

This clonotype was found once. The V call is TRBV27, the J call TRBJ1-1; 10 bases align to TRBD1. From germline, CDR1 is MNHEY and CDR2 SMNVEV (reference sequence). Losses at the gene ends were 5 bases for V and 6 bases for J; bases not matched to a gene: 6. CDR3 size: 14 residues. The CDR3 nucleotides are TGTGCCAGCAGTGTCCGGGACAGGGGTTCTGAAGCTTTCTTT. Its translation is CASSVRDRGSEAFF.

This clonotype was seen at least ten times. The V call is TRBV7-9, the J call TRBJ1-2; the match to TRBD1 covers 11 bases. The CDR3 contains 14 residues. Germline CDR1 SEHNR, CDR2 FQNEAQ (reference sequence). Trimming took 3 bases from V and 6 from J; bases not matched to a gene: 3. The chain's CDR3 is CASSLGQGGDGYTF. The DNA of the CDR3 is TGTGCCAGCAGCTTGGGACAGGGGGGCGATGGCTACACCTTC.

The rearrangement joins TRBV28 to TRBJ1-5; 8 nucleotides agree with TRBD1. The CDR3 totals 14 residues. J gave up 3 bases and V 8 bases, and 6 bases lay outside the gene matches. Germline V gene lookup returns CDR1 MDHEN and CDR2 SYDVKM. CDR3 protein: CASLDRGNNQPQHF. The DNA of the CDR3 is TGTGCCAGCCTTGACAGGGGAAACAATCAGCCCCAGCATTTT.

V gene TRBV29-1 combines with J gene TRBJ2-7; tentative D call: TRBD2 (5 bases). The V end was cut by 7 bases, the J end by 7 bases, with 11 bases between. Germline V gene data show CDR1 as SQVTM and CDR2 as ANQGSEA. The CDR3 is 10 amino acids. This CDR3 reads CSGRVGEQYF. The DNA for the CDR3 is TGCAGCGGGCGGGTGGGTGAGCAGTACTTC.

The rearrangement uses TRBV20-1 and TRBJ2-4; perhaps TRBD2 as D (6 bases). The CDR3 runs 15 residues. Germline CDR1 reads DFQATT; CDR2 reads SNEGSKA (reference sequence). The V end lost 0 bases, the J end lost 15 bases, and 24 bases lay between the germline ends. The CDR3 DNA follows: TGCAGTGCTAGAGATCCGGGGAAAAAGGACTACGAGCGGTACTTC. Residues: CSARDPGKKDYERYF.

This clonotype came up a few times. The chain couples TRBV10-3 to TRBJ1-4, with a weak D call TRBD1 (5 bases). Germline CDR1 reads ENHRY; CDR2 reads SYGVKD. The CDR3 extends over 14 amino acids. Trimming took 5 bases from V and 7 from J, leaving 14 bases between them. Here the CDR3 DNA reads TGTGCCATCAGTTCCCAGGGCGGTGGTGAAAAACTGTTTTTT. It translates to CAISSQGGGEKLFF.

The chain uses TRBV27 and TRBJ2-1; possibly TRBD1 for D (8 bases). Per the germline V gene, CDR1 is MNHEY and CDR2 is SMNVEV (reference sequence). The CDR3 length is 15 residues. V lost 7 bases to trimming and J lost 5 bases, with 18 bases between them. The CDR3 protein is CASNPVQGGHNEQFF. CDR3 sequence (DNA): TGTGCCAGCAACCCCGTACAGGGGGGGCACAATGAGCAGTTCTTC.

This clonotype was recorded many times. The chain joins TRBV20-1 to TRBJ2-7; TRBD1 agrees at 7 bases. J gave up 0 bases and V 6 bases, and 14 bases lay outside the gene matches. Germline CDR1 and CDR2: DFQATT and SNEGSKA (reference sequence). The CDR3 length is 16 residues. The CDR3 nucleotides read TGCAGTGCATCCTCACCCAACAGGGGAAGCTCCTACGAGCAGTACTTC. Residues: CSASSPNRGSSYEQYF.

The rearrangement links TRBV5-1 to TRBJ1-4; D perhaps matches TRBD1 (5 bases). The germline V gene has CDR1 SGHRS and CDR2 YFSETQ. The CDR3 consists of 17 residues. V was clipped by 1 base and J by 0 bases, with 13 bases between them. The CDR3 region has the DNA TGCGCCAGCAGCTTGATCGGGACCGTTGCAACTAATGAAAAACTGTTTTTT. As protein: CASSLIGTVATNEKLFF.

The V gene is TRBV21-1, the J gene TRBJ2-7; the table gives TRBD2 as D, unverified against the DNA. TRBV21-1 is an annotated pseudogene. The length of the CDR3 is 19 residues. Here the CDR3 DNA reads TGTGCCAGCAGCGGGGGGAGAGCGGGAGGGCCCAATTCGCGGTACGAGCAGTACTTC. It yields the protein CASSGGRAGGPNSRYEQYF.

The chain joins TRBV5-5 to TRBJ2-5; D may be TRBD2 (5 bases). Between the trimmed V and J ends, which lost 0 bases and 0 bases, there was a span of 12 bases. The germline V gene has CDR1 SGHKS and CDR2 YYEKEE (reference sequence). The CDR3 sequence is 16 residues long. For the CDR3, the DNA is TGTGCCAGCAGCTTGGATGGGAGCTCGTACCAAGAGACCCAGTACTTC. It is translated as CASSLDGSSYQETQYF.

This clonotype showed up just once. The chain joins TRBV6-4 to TRBJ2-5; D is perhaps TRBD2 (5 bases). Germline V gene sequence: CDR1 MRHNA, CDR2 SNTAGT. The CDR3 consists of 13 residues. The V and J ends lost 6 bases and 11 bases respectively, with 19 bases between them. CDR3 loop: CASRAGERNEQYF. CDR3 coding DNA: TGTGCCAGCAGGGCTGGGGAGAGGAATGAGCAGTACTTC.

V gene TRBV27 combines with J gene TRBJ2-5; D perhaps matches TRBD2 (5 bases). CDR3 size: 12 residues. The V end lost 6 bases, the J end lost 11 bases, and 16 bases lay between the germline ends. The germline gives CDR1 MNHEY, CDR2 SMNVEV (reference sequence). DNA for the CDR3: TGTGCCAGCAGCCTACCCGATGGGGAGCAGTACTTC. Encoded protein: CASSLPDGEQYF.

The V gene is TRBV4-1, the J gene TRBJ2-1; D is perhaps TRBD2 (6 bases). Germline values: CDR1 MGHRA, CDR2 YSYEKL. There are 17 residues in the CDR3. V lost 0 bases and J lost 4, with 16 bases in between. CDR3 amino acids: CASSQDFTGAGYNEQFF. DNA for the CDR3: TGCGCCAGCAGCCAAGATTTCACGGGAGCAGGGTACAATGAGCAGTTCTTC.

This clonotype appeared a few times. The genes are TRBV7-3 and TRBJ2-7, with 12 nucleotides matching TRBD2. V was clipped by 5 bases and J by 6 bases; unmatched bases: 8. Germline V gives CDR1 SGHTA, CDR2 FQGTGA. This CDR3 is built from 15 residues. The CDR3 DNA is TGTGCCAGCAGCACCGGACTAGCGGGAAATTTCGAGCAGTACTTC. Translated: CASSTGLAGNFEQYF.

This chain links TRBV3-1 with TRBJ2-1; 8 bases fit TRBD1. The V gene's germline CDR1 is LGHDT and CDR2 YNNKEL (reference sequence). The junction had 10 bases not matched to a gene; V was cut back by 0 bases and J by 9 bases. This CDR3 is built from 16 residues. The CDR3 coding sequence is TGTGCCAGCAGCCAAGAGCTTTGGACAGGGACGGGTGAGCAGTTCTTC. Residues: CASSQELWTGTGEQFF.

The gene calls are TRBV10-2 and TRBJ1-3; D is perhaps TRBD1 (5 bases). The germline V gene encodes CDR1 WSHSY and CDR2 SAAADI. The CDR3 has 16 residues. V lost 0 bases to trimming and J lost 0 bases, with 9 bases between them. CDR3 loop: CASSESSGNSGNTIYF. CDR3 bases: TGCGCCAGCAGTGAGTCCTCAGGGAACTCTGGAAACACCATATATTTT.

For the CDR3, the DNA is TGTGCCAGCAGTTTAGCGCCGACAGGGGGGAATGGCTACACCTTC. It is translated as CASSLAPTGGNGYTF. The genes are TRBV12-3 or TRBV12-4 and TRBJ1-2, with TRBD1 matching 9 bases. Trimming at V came to 0 bases and at J to 6 bases, leaving 5 bases not matched to a gene. The CDR3 consists of 15 residues.

This clonotype showed up many times. The V and J genes are TRBV6-5 and TRBJ2-7, with 8 bases identical to TRBD1. CDR1 is MNHEY, CDR2 SVGAGI, per germline. The CDR3 has 15 residues. Losses at the gene ends were 6 bases for V and 4 bases for J; bases not matched to a gene: 11. The CDR3 protein is CASRPHGTGGYEQYF. The CDR3, as DNA: TGTGCCAGCAGACCTCATGGGACAGGAGGTTACGAGCAGTACTTC.

This clonotype was detected a few times. This chain connects TRBV20-1 to TRBJ1-6; perhaps TRBD1 as D (5 bases). CDR1 is DFQATT and CDR2 is SNEGSKA in the germline V gene (reference sequence). CDR3 length: 14 amino acids. V shed 3 bases and J shed 5 bases, with 11 bases lying between them. CDR3 protein: CSARPGTDNSPLHF. Written as DNA, the CDR3 is TGCAGTGCTAGGCCAGGGACTGATAATTCACCCCTCCACTTT.